The 28 T cell receptor beta chains below come from one sample, sequenced in a study of blood T cell repertoires in COVID-19. Method: immunoSEQ multiplex PCR; TCRdb's copy keeps in-frame clones and lacks some. The table includes about 36,000 clones, 75% to 90% detected once. Sequenced input: peripheral blood. Source of these receptors: a man in his sixties with acute or convalescent COVID-19.

The gene calls are TRBV9 and TRBJ2-7, with 8 positions matching TRBD1. Trimming at V came to 4 bases and at J to 1 base, leaving 4 bases not matched to a gene. The CDR3 contains 14 residues. CDR1 is SGDLS and CDR2 is YYNGEE in the germline V gene. CDR3 in DNA: TGTGCCAGCAGCAAGACAGGGGATTCCTACGAGCAGTACTTC. Protein product: CASSKTGDSYEQYF. Full variable domain (rest looked up from reference TRBV9 and TRBJ2-7): DSGVTQTPKHLITATGQRVTLRCSPRSGDLSVYWYQQSLDQGLQFLIQYYNGEERAKGNILERFSAQQFPDLHSELNLSSLELGDSALYFCASSKTGDSYEQYFGPGTRLTVT.

This clone was counted between two and nine times. This rearrangement joins TRBV10-3 to TRBJ1-1, with D maybe TRBD1 (6 bases). Germline CDR1 ENHRY, CDR2 SYGVKD. This CDR3 has 12 residues. Trimming stripped 6 bases from V and 5 bases from J, with 10 bases between. Here the CDR3 reads CAIRDSRTEAFF. The CDR3 DNA is TGTGCCATCAGGGACAGCCGGACTGAAGCTTTCTTT.

The rearrangement uses TRBV10-3 and TRBJ2-3, with D tentatively TRBD1 (6 bases). This CDR3 comprises 13 residues. V was trimmed by 9 bases and J by 3 bases, leaving 13 bases between them. The germline gives CDR1 ENHRY, CDR2 SYGVKD. Here the CDR3 DNA reads TGTGCCATTCGGACAGTATCAACAGATACGCAGTATTTT. Its protein is CAIRTVSTDTQYF.

This clone was seen only a few times. This chain links TRBV28 with TRBJ1-5; 7 nucleotides align to TRBD1. V dropped 5 bases and J dropped 2; count of bases not matched to a gene: 6. This CDR3 contains 15 residues. In germline, CDR1 is MDHEN, CDR2 SYDVKM. CDR3 nucleotide sequence: TGTGCCAGCAGTGAAGGGGGCAATCGCAATCAGCCCCAGCATTTT. Translating gives CASSEGGNRNQPQHF.

V is TRBV5-4 and J is TRBJ2-7, with 13 bases aligning to TRBD2. This CDR3 region has 15 residues. Unmatched junction bases numbered 4, after V lost 3 bases and J lost 4 bases. Germline lookup yields CDR1 SGHNT and CDR2 YYREEE (reference sequence). The CDR3 sequence: CASSSLAGGLYEQYF. CDR3 DNA: TGTGCCAGCAGCTCACTAGCGGGAGGGCTGTACGAGCAGTACTTC.

The rearrangement uses TRBV6-5 and TRBJ1-5; TRBD1 might be the D (6 bases). V was pared by 9 bases and J by 4 bases, with 16 bases between. The CDR3 runs 14 residues. Germline V CDR1 and CDR2: MNHEY, SVGAGI. CDR3 region: CASTQTGRNQPQHF. In DNA, the CDR3 is TGTGCCAGTACCCAGACAGGCAGAAATCAGCCCCAGCATTTT.

The table lists this clone with a count of one. The rearrangement joins TRBV6-2 or TRBV6-3 to TRBJ1-6; maybe TRBD1 (5 bases). The CDR3 is made up of 16 amino acids. Trimming stripped 5 bases from V and 9 bases from J, with 20 bases between. In germline, CDR1 is MNHEY, CDR2 SVGEGT. The CDR3 nucleotides are TGTGCCAGCAGTCACCGAACAGGAACCCTAATTTCACCCCTCCACTTT. As protein: CASSHRTGTLISPLHF.

J is TRBJ2-3 and V is TRBV11-3, with D hard to call. The V end lost 4 bases, the J end lost 3 bases, and 5 bases lay between the germline ends. The germline CDR1 and CDR2 sequences are SGHNT and YENEEA. The CDR3 contains 12 residues. As DNA, the CDR3 is TGTGCCAGCAGCTCGAGAACAGATACGCAGTATTTT. Protein sequence: CASSSRTDTQYF.

This chain joins TRBV19 and TRBJ1-5, with a weak D call TRBD1 (6 bases). The CDR3 totals 15 residues. Trimming shortened V by 4 bases and J by 6 bases, and 16 bases separated the two germline ends. Germline assignment: CDR1 LNHDA and CDR2 SQIVND (reference sequence). The CDR3 nucleotides read TGTGCCAGTAGTACCCCCCAGGGGTCGGGTCAGCCCCAGCATTTT. This gives the protein CASSTPQGSGQPQHF.

This chain joins TRBV6-1 and TRBJ1-4; D is unresolved. Germline CDR1 is MNHNS and CDR2 is SASEGT. V was shortened by 1 base and J by 0 bases, with 6 bases between the two germline ends. The CDR3 covers 15 residues. In nucleotides, the CDR3 is TGTGCCAGCAGTGAAGGGCAGACAACTAATGAAAAACTGTTTTTT. Amino acids: CASSEGQTTNEKLFF.

The CDR3 region has the DNA TGCGCCAGCAGCTTCTCCACTCCGGGACAGGGAGGAGATGGCTACACCTTC. Encoded protein: CASSFSTPGQGGDGYTF. The chain couples TRBV5-1 to TRBJ1-2; 9 bases map to TRBD1. The V gene's germline CDR1 is SGHRS and CDR2 YFSETQ. The CDR3 runs 17 residues. V trimming: 2 bases; J trimming: 6 bases; junction bases outside the gene matches: 14.

This chain connects TRBV27 to TRBJ2-7; 7 nucleotides match TRBD2. The CDR3 covers 14 residues. CDR1 MNHEY and CDR2 SMNVEV come from the germline V gene (reference sequence). V lost 10 bases to trimming and J lost 3 bases; unmatched junction nucleotides: 12. CDR3 in amino acids: CANTLRGDRYEQYV. The CDR3 nucleotides read TGTGCCAACACCCTTCGGGGGGACCGCTACGAGCAGTACGTC.

The chain has TRBV18 and TRBJ1-1; tentative D call: TRBD1 (5 bases). Germline loops: CDR1 KGHSH, CDR2 LQKENI. CDR3 length equals 17 residues. Trimming removed 4 bases from V and 3 bases from J, with 21 bases in between. This CDR3 reads CASSQDGGFGLDTEAFF. CDR3 nucleotides: TGTGCCAGCTCACAGGACGGGGGTTTTGGTTTGGACACTGAAGCTTTCTTT.

This sequence joins TRBV5-1 and TRBJ2-1, with 13 bases that match TRBD2. In germline, CDR1 is SGHRS, CDR2 YFSETQ. Unmatched junction bases numbered 13, after V lost 5 bases and J lost 2 bases. This CDR3 spans 19 amino acids. The CDR3 bases are TGCGCCAGCAGAAAAGACGGACTAGCGGGAGTTGAAACCTACAATGAGCAGTTCTTC. Translated: CASRKDGLAGVETYNEQFF. Drawing the rest from reference TRBV5-1 and TRBJ2-1, the complete variable domain is KAGVTQTPRYLIKTRGQQVTLSCSPISGHRSVSWYQQTPGQGLQFLFEYFSETQRNKGNFPGRFSGRQFSNSRSEMNVSTLELGDSALYLCASRKDGLAGVETYNEQFFGPGTRLTVL.

CDR3 DNA: TGCGCCAGCAGCCCCGGGGGGAACACTGAAGCTTTCTTT. This translates into CASSPGGNTEAFF. The chain joins TRBV5-1 to TRBJ1-1; possibly TRBD1 for D (5 bases). Germline-derived CDR1 and CDR2 are SGHRS and YFSETQ. V lost 4 bases to trimming and J lost 1 base, with 8 bases between them. CDR3 length: 13 amino acids.

The V gene is TRBV10-3, the J gene TRBJ1-1; D is unclear. The CDR3 covers 16 residues. The germline V and J ends were trimmed by 2 bases and 5 bases, with 18 bases remaining between them. The germline V gene has CDR1 ENHRY and CDR2 SYGVKD. CDR3 bases: TGTGCCATCAGTGAGCCGCCCGGCGCCGGAGGGACTGAAGCTTTCTTT. Residues: CAISEPPGAGGTEAFF.

J is TRBJ2-2 and V is TRBV23-1; D call uncertain. TRBV23-1 is an ORF; its function is uncertain. CDR3 length: 14 residues. The V end lost 6 bases, the J end lost 6 bases, and 14 bases lay between the germline ends. CDR3 region: CASSLKCIAGELFF. The CDR3 nucleotides read TGCGCCAGCAGCCTAAAGTGTATAGCCGGGGAGCTGTTTTTT.

The genes are TRBV6-2 or TRBV6-3 and TRBJ2-5; TRBD2 aligns across 8 bases. The CDR3 length is 17 residues. The V segment lost 2 bases and the J segment 2 bases; nucleotides outside the gene matches: 10. Germline-derived CDR1 and CDR2 are MNHEY and SVGEGT. The CDR3 loop reads CASSYEIRGRWQETQYF. CDR3 DNA: TGTGCCAGCAGTTACGAAATTCGCGGGAGGTGGCAAGAGACCCAGTACTTC.

This chain connects TRBV3-1 (or the pseudogene TRBV3-2) to TRBJ2-2; 7 nucleotides line up with TRBD1. J lost 3 bases, V lost 6 bases, and 7 bases had no gene match. The CDR3 has 15 amino acids. CDR1 and CDR2 from the germline V gene are LGHDT and YNNKEL (reference sequence). The CDR3 loop reads CASSRRTGYTGELFF. The CDR3, as DNA: TGTGCCAGCAGTCGACGGACAGGTTACACCGGGGAGCTGTTTTTT.

This clone has just a few counts. The chain uses TRBV18 and TRBJ2-3; weak D call: TRBD1 (6 bases). CDR3 size: 15 residues. Trimming shortened V by 3 bases and J by 1 base, and 11 bases separated the two germline ends. Germline V CDR1 and CDR2: KGHSH, LQKENI. The DNA of the CDR3 is TGTGCCAGCTCACCGGGACAAATGGGCACAGATACGCAGTATTTT. Protein sequence: CASSPGQMGTDTQYF.

J is TRBJ1-4 and V is TRBV6-6; a possible D gene is TRBD1 (5 bases). The CDR3 is made up of 14 amino acids. V was cut by 8 bases and J by 8 bases, with 18 bases left in between. Germline CDR1 and CDR2: MNHNY and SVGAGI (reference sequence). CDR3 nucleotides: TGTGCCAGCGGGGGGGTGTCCCCTCAGGAAAAACTGTTTTTT. Translating gives CASGGVSPQEKLFF.

This clone was seen a handful of times. The chain employs TRBV7-8 and TRBJ1-5, with no clear D. The CDR3 contains 15 residues. Trimming removed 5 bases at V and 3 bases at J, with 14 bases between. CDR1 and CDR2 from the germline V gene are SGHVS and FQNEAQ. The CDR3 DNA reads TGTGCCAGCAGCCCTTTGGGAGGGTTCAATCAGCCCCAGCATTTT. This translates into CASSPLGGFNQPQHF.

A word on this clone: One end of the junction varies from germline; a read error may be responsible. J is TRBJ1-2 and V is TRBV24-1, with a tentative D call TRBD1 (6 bases). The germline gives CDR1 KGHDR, CDR2 SFDVKD. The CDR3 consists of 15 residues. CDR3 DNA sequence: TGTGCCACTAGTGACCCTGGACAGAATATTTATGGCTACACCTTC. Its protein is CATSDPGQNIYGYTF.

This chain joins TRBV29-1 and TRBJ2-7; possibly TRBD1 for D (6 bases). Germline V CDR1 and CDR2: SQVTM, ANQGSEA. Trimming cost V 6 bases and J 1 base, with 13 bases left between them. This CDR3 comprises 13 residues. The DNA for the CDR3 is TGCAGCGTCGCTAGGACAGCGTCCTACGAGCAGTACTTC. Translating it yields CSVARTASYEQYF.

This chain joins TRBV6-5 and TRBJ1-1; D unresolved. Trimming pared 6 bases from V and 1 base from J, leaving 9 bases between. Germline values: CDR1 MNHEY, CDR2 SVGAGI. The CDR3 is 13 amino acids. CDR3 sequence (DNA): TGTGCCAGCAGCCTCGTAGAGAACACTGAAGCTTTCTTT. Translated: CASSLVENTEAFF.

The chain carries TRBV11-2 and TRBJ2-3; D gene uncertain. The CDR3 sequence is 14 residues long. The ends were cut back, 5 bases at V and 0 bases at J, with 9 bases in the middle. Germline lookup yields CDR1 SGHAT and CDR2 FQNNGV. The CDR3 DNA reads as TGTGCCAGCAGCCCTCTTTCTAGCACAGATACGCAGTATTTT. Amino acid sequence: CASSPLSSTDTQYF.

In nucleotides, the CDR3 is TGTGCCAGCAGTGTTATGAACACTGAAGCTTTCTTT. This translates into CASSVMNTEAFF. This chain links TRBV2 with TRBJ1-1, with D unclear. V gave up 4 bases and J gave up 0 bases, with 3 bases separating them. Germline CDR1 reads SNHLY; CDR2 reads FYNNEI. The CDR3 is 12 amino acids.

The chain uses TRBV20-1 and TRBJ1-1; no definite D call. Trimming removed 3 bases from V and 11 bases from J, with 16 bases in between. CDR3 length: 12 residues. Germline CDR1 reads DFQATT; CDR2 reads SNEGSKA (reference sequence). The CDR3: CSASKRSVEAFF. The CDR3 bases are TGCAGTGCTAGTAAAAGGTCGGTGGAGGCTTTCTTT.